This passage covers 20 T cell receptor gamma chains from one sample sequenced in a study of Vδ1+ human thymocytes. Findings of the study overall: Highly polyclonal TRG and TRD repertoires with Gaussian CDR3 length distributions appeared in thymus.

The template was reverse-transcribed extracted RNA. CDR3 amplicons came from multiplex PCR with pooled V-gene forward and constant-region reverse primers. TCRdb reran clone calling via CATT on the multiplex PCR reads. The table includes tens of thousands of gamma-chain clones, approximately 13% detected once. These receptors have no known antigen. The sample was Vdelta1+ gamma-delta thymocytes from the thymus. Subset denoted: FACS-sorted CD3+ TCRalphabeta- TCRVdelta1+ TCRVdelta2- thymocytes. The receptors were gathered from a child under two years old who had congenital heart surgery.

This clone was seen only a few times. The chain joins TRGV8 to TRGJP2. Looked up from germline, CDR1 is VENAVY and CDR2 is YDSYNSRV. This CDR3 has 14 residues. Trimming took 5 bases from V and 0 from J; bases not matched to a gene: 3. The CDR3 reads CATWVYSSDWIKTF. The CDR3 DNA is TGTGCCACCTGGGTCTATAGTAGTGATTGGATCAAGACGTTT.

The table lists this clone with a few counts. The sample contains more than one DNA sequence encoding this CDR3. The chain is built from TRGV9 and TRGJ1 or TRGJ2. Germline loops: CDR1 GITISATS, CDR2 ISYDGTV (reference sequence). V shed 3 bases, J shed 0 bases, and the junction held 5 bases outside the gene matches. This CDR3 is 14 amino acids long. The CDR3 sequence: CALWEPSNYYKKLF. CDR3 in DNA: TGTGCCTTGTGGGAGCCATCGAATTATTATAAGAAACTCTTT.

V and J are TRGV2 and TRGJP2. The ends lost 3 bases at V and 0 bases at J; junction bases unmatched: 7. The germline V gene encodes CDR1 EGSNGY and CDR2 YDSYNSKV. The CDR3 runs to 16 residues. This chain's CDR3 is CATWDRQYSSDWIKTF. CDR3 in DNA: TGTGCCACCTGGGACAGGCAATATAGTAGTGATTGGATCAAGACGTTT.

The sample holds one count of this clone. One base away lies a much larger clone, so this may be a sequencing read error. Other nucleotide sequences in the sample specify the same CDR3. The chain uses TRGV2 and TRGJ1 or TRGJ2. The CDR3 totals 14 residues. CDR1 is EGSNGY and CDR2 is YDSYNSKV in the germline V gene. The junction had 5 bases not matched to a gene; V was cut back by 0 bases and J by 3 bases. CDR3 loop: CATWDGPGYYKKLF. In nucleotides, the CDR3 is TGTGCCACCTGGGACGGGCCCGGTTATTATAAGAAACTCTTT.

The chain recombines TRGV9 with TRGJP1. The CDR3 sequence is 17 residues long. Germline CDR1 is GITISATS and CDR2 is ISYDGTV (reference sequence). The V segment lost 0 bases and the J segment 0 bases; nucleotides outside the gene matches: 7. CDR3 loop: CALWEVQGDTTGWFKIF. CDR3 coding DNA: TGTGCCTTGTGGGAGGTGCAGGGGGATACCACTGGTTGGTTCAAGATATTT.

Only a few counts were recorded for this clone. The chain combines TRGV9 with TRGJ1 or TRGJ2. Germline loops: CDR1 GITISATS, CDR2 ISYDGTV (reference sequence). V lost 3 bases, J lost 7 bases, and 12 bases stayed unmatched. The CDR3 spans 14 residues. The CDR3 loop reads CALWEPKGGYKKLF. DNA of the CDR3: TGTGCCTTGTGGGAGCCTAAGGGGGGATATAAGAAACTCTTT.

In regard to this clone: A much larger clone sits a single nucleotide away, making a read error possible. The chain links TRGV9 to TRGJ1 or TRGJ2. CDR1 is GITISATS and CDR2 is ISYDGTV in the germline V gene (reference sequence). This CDR3 is 11 amino acids long. The V and J ends lost 3 bases and 8 bases, in that order; junction bases with no gene match: 4. CDR3 region: CALWEMDKKLF. CDR3 sequence (DNA): TGTGCCTTGTGGGAGATGGATAAGAAACTCTTT.

There are a few counts of this clone. The chain joins TRGV9 to TRGJ1 or TRGJ2. The CDR3 length is 13 residues. V lost 2 bases and J lost 10; bases outside the gene matches: 11. In germline, CDR1 is GITISATS, CDR2 ISYDGTV (reference sequence). The CDR3 coding sequence is TGTGCCTTGTGGGAGGCGGAGAATATGAAGAAACTCTTT. It specifies CALWEAENMKKLF.

This clone came up a few times. This chain uses TRGV9 with TRGJ1 or TRGJ2. V shed 0 bases and J 6 bases; nucleotides not matched to a gene: 8. The CDR3 is 14 amino acids. Germline V gene sequence: CDR1 GITISATS, CDR2 ISYDGTV (reference sequence). The chain's CDR3 is CALWEVHNGYKKLF. The DNA of the CDR3 is TGTGCCTTGTGGGAGGTGCACAATGGTTATAAGAAACTCTTT.

This clone was seen only a few times. The chain is built from TRGV4 and TRGJ1 or TRGJ2. Germline V lookup: CDR1 EGSTGY, CDR2 YDSYTSSV. Unmatched junction bases numbered 9, after V lost 12 bases and J lost 10 bases. The CDR3 runs 9 residues. The CDR3 region has the DNA TGTGCCCGAAAATTCAAGAAACTCTTT. This translates into CARKFKKLF.

The chain has TRGV8 and TRGJP2. CDR3 length equals 13 residues. Germline V lookup: CDR1 VENAVY, CDR2 YDSYNSRV. Trimming cost V 5 bases and J 8 bases; bases outside gene matches: 8. The CDR3 region is CATWVIGDWIKTF. CDR3 nucleotides: TGTGCCACCTGGGTGATAGGAGATTGGATCAAGACGTTT.

Points on this clone: This could be a read error, since a much larger clone is one nucleotide away. At the DNA level, this CDR3 is encoded by other sequences in the same sample as well. J is TRGJP and V is TRGV9. This CDR3 spans 16 amino acids. Germline CDR1 GITISATS, CDR2 ISYDGTV (reference sequence). V was clipped by 0 bases and J by 7 bases; unmatched bases: 3. In DNA, the CDR3 is TGTGCCTTGTGGGAGGTGCCGGAGTTGGGCAAAAAAATCAAGGTATTT. Translated: CALWEVPELGKKIKVF.

This clone was counted only a few times. V is TRGV3 and J is TRGJ1 or TRGJ2. This CDR3 region has 14 residues. Looked up from germline, CDR1 is VTNTFY and CDR2 is YDVSTARD (reference sequence). V trimming: 0 bases; J trimming: 5 bases; junction bases outside the gene matches: 7. The CDR3 DNA is TGTGCCACCTGGGACAGGCCTTTACATTATAAGAAACTCTTT. This translates into CATWDRPLHYKKLF.

V usage is TRGV5 and J usage is TRGJP2. V shed 3 bases and J 5 bases; nucleotides not matched to a gene: 9. This CDR3 is 15 amino acids long. Per germline, CDR1 VINAFY and CDR2 YDVSNSKD. The DNA for the CDR3 is TGTGCCACCTGGGACCCCAGGAGGAGTGATTGGATCAAGACGTTT. Protein product: CATWDPRRSDWIKTF.

This clone was picked up a small number of times. Other DNA sequences within the sample encode an identical CDR3. The gene calls are TRGV9 and TRGJ1 or TRGJ2. The CDR3 spans 13 residues. The germline gives CDR1 GITISATS, CDR2 ISYDGTV (reference sequence). Trimming took 1 base from V and 6 from J; bases not matched to a gene: 6. CDR3 in amino acids: CALWEVRGYKKLF. The CDR3 bases are TGTGCCTTGTGGGAGGTTCGGGGTTATAAGAAACTCTTT.

This clone was counted a few times. Other nucleotide sequences from this sample produce the same CDR3. This chain joins TRGV2 and TRGJ1 or TRGJ2. Germline CDR1 EGSNGY, CDR2 YDSYNSKV. The V and J ends lost 1 base and 0 bases, in that order; junction bases with no gene match: 3. This CDR3 has 14 residues. The CDR3 sequence: CATWDGSNYYKKLF. As DNA, the CDR3 is TGTGCCACCTGGGACGGCTCGAATTATTATAAGAAACTCTTT.

In this sample, this clone turned up a few times. This sequence joins TRGV9 and TRGJ1 or TRGJ2. Per germline, CDR1 GITISATS and CDR2 ISYDGTV (reference sequence). The V and J ends lost 4 bases and 15 bases, in that order; junction bases with no gene match: 9. The CDR3 contains 10 residues. CDR3 sequence reads: CALWDLERLF. CDR3 bases: TGTGCCTTGTGGGATTTGGAGAGACTCTTT.

This clone was counted between two and nine times. At one boundary the junction diverges from the germline segment, which might be a read error. The V call is TRGV2, the J call TRGJ1 or TRGJ2. The length of the CDR3 is 13 residues. The germline CDR1 and CDR2 sequences are EGSNGY and YDSYNSKV. In nucleotides, the CDR3 is TGTGCCACCTGGTACGGTAATTATTATAAGAAACTCTTT. Translated, it gives CATWYGNYYKKLF.

This clone was detected only a few times. The chain employs TRGV4 and TRGJ1 or TRGJ2. This CDR3 has 12 amino acids. J lost 8 bases, V lost 1 base, and 5 bases had no gene match. CDR1 and CDR2 from the germline V gene are EGSTGY and YDSYTSSV. CDR3 in DNA: TGTGCCACCTGGGATGGCGATAATAAGAAACTCTTT. Translated, it gives CATWDGDNKKLF.

This clone appeared a few times. The same CDR3 is also encoded by other DNA sequences in this sample. V is TRGV2 and J is TRGJ1 or TRGJ2. J gave up 4 bases and V 1 base, and 4 bases lay outside the gene matches. The CDR3 sequence is 13 residues long. Germline V gene data show CDR1 as EGSNGY and CDR2 as YDSYNSKV. The DNA for the CDR3 is TGTGCCACCTGGGACGGACCCTATTATAAGAAACTCTTT. This codes for CATWDGPYYKKLF.